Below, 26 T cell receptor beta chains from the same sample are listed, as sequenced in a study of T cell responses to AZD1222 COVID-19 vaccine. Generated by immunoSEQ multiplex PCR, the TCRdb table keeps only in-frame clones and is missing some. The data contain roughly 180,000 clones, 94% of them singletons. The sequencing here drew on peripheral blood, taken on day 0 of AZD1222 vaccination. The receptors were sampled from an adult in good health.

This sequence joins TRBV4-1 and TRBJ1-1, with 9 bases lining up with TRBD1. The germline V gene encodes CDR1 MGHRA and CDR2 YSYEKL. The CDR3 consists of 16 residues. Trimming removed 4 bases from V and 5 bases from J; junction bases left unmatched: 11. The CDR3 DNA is TGCGCCAGCAGCCCCTCGGGACAGGGTCCGGGAACTGAAGCTTTCTTT. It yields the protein CASSPSGQGPGTEAFF.

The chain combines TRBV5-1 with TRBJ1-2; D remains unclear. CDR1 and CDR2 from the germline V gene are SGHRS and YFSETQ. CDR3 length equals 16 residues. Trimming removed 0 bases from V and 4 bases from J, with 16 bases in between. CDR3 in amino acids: CASSLASVTAGYGYTF. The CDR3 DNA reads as TGCGCCAGCAGCTTGGCCTCTGTTACGGCGGGCTATGGCTACACCTTC.

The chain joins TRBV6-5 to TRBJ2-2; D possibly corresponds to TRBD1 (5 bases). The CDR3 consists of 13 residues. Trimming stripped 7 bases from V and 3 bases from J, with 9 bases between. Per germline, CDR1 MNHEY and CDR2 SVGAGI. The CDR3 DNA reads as TGTGCCAGCATCACAGGCGACACCGGGGAGCTGTTTTTT. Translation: CASITGDTGELFF.

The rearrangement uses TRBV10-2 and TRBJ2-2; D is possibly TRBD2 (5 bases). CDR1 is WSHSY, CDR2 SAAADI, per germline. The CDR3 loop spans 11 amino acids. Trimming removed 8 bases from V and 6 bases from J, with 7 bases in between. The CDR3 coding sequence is TGCGCCAGCCTAGCCGCCGGGGAGCTGTTTTTT. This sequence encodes CASLAAGELFF.

For the CDR3, the DNA is TGTGCCAGCAGCTCCGCCGTGGAGGGGAGAGCACCCCTCCACTTT. Its translation: CASSSAVEGRAPLHF. The chain carries TRBV7-6 and TRBJ1-6, with D perhaps matching TRBD1 (5 bases). V lost 4 bases and J 11 bases, leaving 18 bases between the germline ends. Per germline, CDR1 SGHVS and CDR2 FNYEAQ. The CDR3 has 15 residues.

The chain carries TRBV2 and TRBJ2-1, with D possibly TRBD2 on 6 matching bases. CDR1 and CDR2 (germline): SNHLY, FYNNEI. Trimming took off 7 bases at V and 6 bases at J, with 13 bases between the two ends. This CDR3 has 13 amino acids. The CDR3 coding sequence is TGTGCCAGCACCGAGGATAGCGGCAATGAGCAGTTCTTC. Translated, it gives CASTEDSGNEQFF.

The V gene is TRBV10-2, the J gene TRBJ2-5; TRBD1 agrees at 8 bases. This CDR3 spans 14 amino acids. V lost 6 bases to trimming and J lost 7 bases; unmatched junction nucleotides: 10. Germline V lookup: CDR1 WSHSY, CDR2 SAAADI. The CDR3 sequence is CASSEDRVGGTQYF. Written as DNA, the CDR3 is TGCGCCAGCAGCGAGGACAGGGTCGGAGGGACCCAGTACTTC.

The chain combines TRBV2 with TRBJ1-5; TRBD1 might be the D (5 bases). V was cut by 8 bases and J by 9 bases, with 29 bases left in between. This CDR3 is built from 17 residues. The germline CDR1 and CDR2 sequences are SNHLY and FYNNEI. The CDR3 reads CASGMSGSSGGGSPQHF. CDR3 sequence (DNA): TGTGCCAGCGGTATGAGTGGGTCGAGCGGGGGAGGCTCGCCCCAGCATTTT.

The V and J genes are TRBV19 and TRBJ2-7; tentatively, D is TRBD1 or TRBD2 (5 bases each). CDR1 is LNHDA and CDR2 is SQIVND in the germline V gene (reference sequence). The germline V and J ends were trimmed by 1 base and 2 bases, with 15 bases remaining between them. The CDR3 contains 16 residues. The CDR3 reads CASSIVGEGRTYEQYF. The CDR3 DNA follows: TGTGCCAGTAGTATAGTAGGAGAGGGGCGAACCTACGAGCAGTACTTC.

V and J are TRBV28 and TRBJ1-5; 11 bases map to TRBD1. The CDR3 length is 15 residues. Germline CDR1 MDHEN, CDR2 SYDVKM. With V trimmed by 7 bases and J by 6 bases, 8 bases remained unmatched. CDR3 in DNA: TGTGCCAGCAATCTCAGGACAGGGGGCTCTCAGCCCCAGCATTTT. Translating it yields CASNLRTGGSQPQHF.

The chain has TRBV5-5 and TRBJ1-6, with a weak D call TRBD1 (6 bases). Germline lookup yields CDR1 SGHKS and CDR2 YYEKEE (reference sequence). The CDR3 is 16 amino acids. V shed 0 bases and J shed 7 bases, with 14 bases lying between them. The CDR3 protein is CASSLVYGQGNSPLHF. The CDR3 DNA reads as TGTGCCAGCAGCTTGGTTTATGGGCAGGGGAATTCACCCCTCCACTTT. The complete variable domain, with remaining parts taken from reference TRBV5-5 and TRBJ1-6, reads DAGVTQSPTHLIKTRGQQVTLRCSPISGHKSVSWYQQVLGQGPQFIFQYYEKEERGRGNFPDRFSARQFPNYSSELNVNALLLGDSALYLCASSLVYGQGNSPLHFGNGTRLTVT.

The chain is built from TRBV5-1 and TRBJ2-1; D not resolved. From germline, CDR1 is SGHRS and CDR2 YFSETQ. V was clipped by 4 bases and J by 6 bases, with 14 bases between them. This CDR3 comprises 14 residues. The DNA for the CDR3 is TGCGCCAGCAGCGAACAACTACCGTCCAATGAGCAGTTCTTC. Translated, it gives CASSEQLPSNEQFF.

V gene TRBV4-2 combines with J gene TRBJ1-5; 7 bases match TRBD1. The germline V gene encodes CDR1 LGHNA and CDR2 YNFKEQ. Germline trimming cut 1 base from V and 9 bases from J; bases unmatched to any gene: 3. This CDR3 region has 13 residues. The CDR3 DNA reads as TGTGCCAGCAGCCAAGTACAGGGGACGCCCCAGCATTTT. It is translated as CASSQVQGTPQHF.

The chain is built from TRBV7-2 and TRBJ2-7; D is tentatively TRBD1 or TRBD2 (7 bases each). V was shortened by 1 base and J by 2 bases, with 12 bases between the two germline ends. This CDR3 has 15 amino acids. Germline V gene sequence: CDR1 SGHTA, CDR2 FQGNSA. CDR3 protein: CASSLGGGTAYEQYF. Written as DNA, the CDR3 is TGTGCCAGCAGCTTAGGGGGGGGGACAGCCTACGAGCAGTACTTC.

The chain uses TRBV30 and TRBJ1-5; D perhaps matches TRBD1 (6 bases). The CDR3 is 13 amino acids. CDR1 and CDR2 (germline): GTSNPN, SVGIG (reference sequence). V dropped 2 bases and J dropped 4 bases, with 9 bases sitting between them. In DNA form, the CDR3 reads TGTGCCTGGAGTCTACAGGGAAATCAGCCCCAGCATTTT. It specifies CAWSLQGNQPQHF.

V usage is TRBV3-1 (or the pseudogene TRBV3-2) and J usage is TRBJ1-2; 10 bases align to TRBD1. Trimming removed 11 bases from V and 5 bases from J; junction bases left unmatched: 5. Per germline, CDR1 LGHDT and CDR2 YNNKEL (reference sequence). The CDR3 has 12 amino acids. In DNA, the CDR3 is TGTGCCGTCAGGGACAGGGGATATGGCTACACCTTC. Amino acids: CAVRDRGYGYTF.

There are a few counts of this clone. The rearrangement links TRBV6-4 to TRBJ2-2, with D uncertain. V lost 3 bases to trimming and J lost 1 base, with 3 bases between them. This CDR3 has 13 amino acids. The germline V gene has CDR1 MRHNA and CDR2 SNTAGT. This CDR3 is CASSEKNTGELFF. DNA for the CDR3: TGTGCCAGCAGTGAAAAGAACACCGGGGAGCTGTTTTTT.

DNA for the CDR3: TGTGCCACCGCTGCCCGACTAGCGGGAGGTAGCTCCTACAATGAGCAGTTCTTC. Protein: CATAARLAGGSSYNEQFF. The chain is built from TRBV24-1 and TRBJ2-1; 13 bases fit TRBD2. The CDR3 length is 18 residues. Germline CDR1 and CDR2: KGHDR and SFDVKD. With 9 bases clipped from V and 0 bases from J, the junction kept 10 bases outside the gene matches.

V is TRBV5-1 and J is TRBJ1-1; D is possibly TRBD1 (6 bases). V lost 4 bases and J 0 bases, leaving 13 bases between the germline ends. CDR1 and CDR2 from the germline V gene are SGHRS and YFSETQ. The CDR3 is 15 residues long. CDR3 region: CASSPPGTMNTEAFF. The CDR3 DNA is TGCGCCAGCAGCCCGCCCGGGACAATGAACACTGAAGCTTTCTTT. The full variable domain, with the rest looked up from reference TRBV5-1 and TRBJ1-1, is KAGVTQTPRYLIKTRGQQVTLSCSPISGHRSVSWYQQTPGQGLQFLFEYFSETQRNKGNFPGRFSGRQFSNSRSEMNVSTLELGDSALYLCASSPPGTMNTEAFFGQGTRLTVV.

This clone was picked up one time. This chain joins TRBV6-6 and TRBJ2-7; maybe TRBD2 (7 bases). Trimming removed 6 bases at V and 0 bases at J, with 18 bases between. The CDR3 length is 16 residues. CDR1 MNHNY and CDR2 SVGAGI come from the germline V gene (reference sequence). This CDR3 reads CASRPGWGGGSYEQYF. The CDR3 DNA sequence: TGTGCCAGCAGACCTGGTTGGGGAGGGGGCTCCTACGAGCAGTACTTC.

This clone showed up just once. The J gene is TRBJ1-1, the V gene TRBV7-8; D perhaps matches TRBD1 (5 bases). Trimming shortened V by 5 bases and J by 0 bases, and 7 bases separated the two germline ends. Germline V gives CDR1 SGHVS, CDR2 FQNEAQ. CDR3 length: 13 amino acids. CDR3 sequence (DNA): TGTGCCAGCAGCGTGACAGTGAACACTGAAGCTTTCTTT. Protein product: CASSVTVNTEAFF.

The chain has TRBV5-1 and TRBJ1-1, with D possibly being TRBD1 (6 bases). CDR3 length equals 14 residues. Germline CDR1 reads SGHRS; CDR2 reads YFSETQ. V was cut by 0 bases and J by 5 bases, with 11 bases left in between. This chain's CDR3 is CASSLGRGSTEAFF. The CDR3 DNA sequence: TGCGCCAGCAGCTTGGGCAGGGGCAGTACTGAAGCTTTCTTT.

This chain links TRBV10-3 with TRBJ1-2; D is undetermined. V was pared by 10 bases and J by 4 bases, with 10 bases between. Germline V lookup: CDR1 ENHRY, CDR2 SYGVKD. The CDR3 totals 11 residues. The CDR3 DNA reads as TGTGCCACCCTCGAGGTCTATGGCTACACCTTC. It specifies CATLEVYGYTF.

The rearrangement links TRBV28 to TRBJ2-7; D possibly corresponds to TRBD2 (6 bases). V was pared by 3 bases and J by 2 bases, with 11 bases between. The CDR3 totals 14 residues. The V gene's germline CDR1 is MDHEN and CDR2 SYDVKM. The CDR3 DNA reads TGTGCCAGCAGTTTTGGAGGGCCGACCTACGAGCAGTACTTC. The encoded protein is CASSFGGPTYEQYF. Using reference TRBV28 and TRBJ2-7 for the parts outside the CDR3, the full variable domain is DVKVTQSSRYLVKRTGEKVFLECVQDMDHENMFWYRQDPGLGLRLIYFSYDVKMKEKGDIPEGYSVSREKKERFSLILESASTNQTSMYLCASSFGGPTYEQYFGPGTRLTVT.

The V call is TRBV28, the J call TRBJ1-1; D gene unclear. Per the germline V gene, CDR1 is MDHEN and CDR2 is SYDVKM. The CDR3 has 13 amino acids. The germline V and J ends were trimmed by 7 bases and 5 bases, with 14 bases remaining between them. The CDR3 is CASNWGSGTEAFF. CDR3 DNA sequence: TGTGCCAGCAATTGGGGAAGTGGGACTGAAGCTTTCTTT.

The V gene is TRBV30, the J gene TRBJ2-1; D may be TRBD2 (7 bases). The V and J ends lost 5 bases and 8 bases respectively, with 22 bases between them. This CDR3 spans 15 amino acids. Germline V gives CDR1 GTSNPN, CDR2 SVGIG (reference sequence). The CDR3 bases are TGTGCCTGGGGGGCGGGGGCATCGACGGCCCATGAGCAGTTCTTC. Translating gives CAWGAGASTAHEQFF. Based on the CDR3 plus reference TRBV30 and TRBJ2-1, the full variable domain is SQTIHQWPATLVQPVGSPLSLECTVEGTSNPNLYWYRQAAGRGLQLLFYSVGIGQISSEVPQNLSASRPQDRQFILSSKKLLLSDSGFYLCAWGAGASTAHEQFFGPGTRLTVL.